These 5 T cell receptor beta chains were all obtained from the same sample, sequenced in a study of cytomegalovirus exposure and HLA in healthy donors. With 60 Vbeta and 13 Jbeta primers, the PCR was carried out. The repertoire was sequenced with immunoSEQ multiplex PCR; TCRdb's copy has only in-frame clones and lacks some. This sample contains some 72,000 clones. Sequences were obtained from PBMCs. All receptors derive from a man aged 30 to 45 in good health and CMV-seronegative.

Details on this clone: Other DNA sequences from this sample encode an identical CDR3 as well. The V gene is TRBV6-5, the J gene TRBJ2-5; 7 nucleotides align to TRBD1. The V and J ends lost 2 bases and 5 bases, in that order; junction bases with no gene match: 2. The CDR3 is 13 amino acids. Germline loops: CDR1 MNHEY, CDR2 SVGAGI. The CDR3 DNA reads TGTGCCAGCAGTTACGACAGGGAGGAGACCCAGTACTTC. Residues: CASSYDREETQYF.

The chain combines TRBV29-1 with TRBJ1-1; D unresolved. CDR3 length: 11 amino acids. Trimming left V 3 bases short and J 5 bases short, with 7 bases between. CDR1 SQVTM and CDR2 ANQGSEA come from the germline V gene. In DNA form, the CDR3 reads TGCAGCGTTGACAGGAGGACTGAAGCTTTCTTT. This translates into CSVDRRTEAFF.

This rearrangement joins TRBV10-3 to TRBJ1-2; TRBD1 aligns across 10 bases. V was pared by 6 bases and J by 7 bases, with 5 bases of the junction left unmatched. From germline, CDR1 is ENHRY and CDR2 SYGVKD. The CDR3 contains 13 residues. In nucleotides, the CDR3 is TGTGCCATCAGCCCTGGGGACAGGGGTGGCTACACCTTC. Translated: CAISPGDRGGYTF.

The chain combines TRBV9 with TRBJ2-1; 10 nucleotides align to TRBD1. CDR1 is SGDLS, CDR2 YYNGEE, per germline. The CDR3 has 14 amino acids. After removal of 3 bases from V and 7 bases from J, the junction contained 4 bases not matched to a gene. This CDR3 is CASSARDRGNEQFF. The DNA of the CDR3 is TGTGCCAGCAGCGCTCGGGACAGGGGAAATGAGCAGTTCTTC.

This sequence joins TRBV2 and TRBJ1-2, with a possible D match to TRBD1 (6 bases). The ends were cut back, 8 bases at V and 4 bases at J, with 14 bases in the middle. CDR1 is SNHLY, CDR2 FYNNEI, per germline. This CDR3 is built from 13 residues. The CDR3 is CASAQGTIYGYTF. DNA of the CDR3: TGTGCCAGCGCTCAGGGGACGATCTATGGCTACACCTTC.